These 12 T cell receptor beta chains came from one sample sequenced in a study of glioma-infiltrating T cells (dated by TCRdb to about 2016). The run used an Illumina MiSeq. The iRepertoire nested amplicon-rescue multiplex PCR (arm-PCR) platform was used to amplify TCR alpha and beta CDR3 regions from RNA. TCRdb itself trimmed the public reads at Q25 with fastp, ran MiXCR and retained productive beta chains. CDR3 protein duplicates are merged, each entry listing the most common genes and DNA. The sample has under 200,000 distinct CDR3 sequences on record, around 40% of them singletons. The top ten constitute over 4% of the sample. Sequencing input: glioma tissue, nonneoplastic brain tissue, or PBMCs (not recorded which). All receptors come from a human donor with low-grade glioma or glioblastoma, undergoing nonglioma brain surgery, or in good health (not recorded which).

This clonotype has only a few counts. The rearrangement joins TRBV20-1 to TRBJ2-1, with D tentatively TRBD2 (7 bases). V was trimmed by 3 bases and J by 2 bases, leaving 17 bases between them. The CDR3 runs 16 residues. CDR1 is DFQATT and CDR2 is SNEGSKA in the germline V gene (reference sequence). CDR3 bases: TGCAGTGCTAGTACAGTAGGGGGGAGGGCCTACAATGAGCAGTTCTTC. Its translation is CSASTVGGRAYNEQFF.

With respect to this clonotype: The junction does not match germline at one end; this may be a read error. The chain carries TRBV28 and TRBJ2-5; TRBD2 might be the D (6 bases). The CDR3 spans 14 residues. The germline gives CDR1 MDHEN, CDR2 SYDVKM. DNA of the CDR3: TGTGCCATAAAAAACGGGGGAACCCAAGATACCCAGTACTTC. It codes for CAIKNGGTQDTQYF.

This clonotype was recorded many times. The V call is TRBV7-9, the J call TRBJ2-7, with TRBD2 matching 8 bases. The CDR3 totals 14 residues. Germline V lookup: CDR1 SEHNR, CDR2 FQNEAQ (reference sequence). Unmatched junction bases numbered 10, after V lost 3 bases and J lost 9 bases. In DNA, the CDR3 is TGTGCCAGCAGCTTCGGGCGGGGGGAAGAATGGCAGTACTTC. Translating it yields CASSFGRGEEWQYF.

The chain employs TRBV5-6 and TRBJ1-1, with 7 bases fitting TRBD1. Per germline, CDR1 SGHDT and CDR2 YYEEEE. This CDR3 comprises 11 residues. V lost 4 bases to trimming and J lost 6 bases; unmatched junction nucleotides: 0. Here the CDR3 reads CASSQGAEAFF. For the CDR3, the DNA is TGTGCCAGCAGCCAGGGGGCTGAAGCTTTCTTT. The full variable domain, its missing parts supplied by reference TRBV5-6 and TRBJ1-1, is DAGVTQSPTHLIKTRGQQVTLRCSPKSGHDTVSWYQQALGQGPQFIFQYYEEEERQRGNFPDRFSGHQFPNYSSELNVNALLLGDSALYLCASSQGAEAFFGQGTRLTVV.

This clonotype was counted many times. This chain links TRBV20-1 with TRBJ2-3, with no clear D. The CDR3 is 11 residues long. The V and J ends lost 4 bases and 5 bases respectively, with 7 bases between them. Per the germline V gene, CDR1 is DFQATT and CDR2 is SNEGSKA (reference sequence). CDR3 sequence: CSAKVQDTQYF. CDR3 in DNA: TGCAGTGCTAAGGTACAAGATACGCAGTATTTT.

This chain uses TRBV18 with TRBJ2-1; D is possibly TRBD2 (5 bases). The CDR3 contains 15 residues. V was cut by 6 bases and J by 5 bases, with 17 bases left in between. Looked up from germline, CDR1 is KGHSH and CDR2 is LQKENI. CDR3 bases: TGTGCCAGCTCCTACGGGATAGGGAGCGACAATGAGCAGTTCTTC. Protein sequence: CASSYGIGSDNEQFF.

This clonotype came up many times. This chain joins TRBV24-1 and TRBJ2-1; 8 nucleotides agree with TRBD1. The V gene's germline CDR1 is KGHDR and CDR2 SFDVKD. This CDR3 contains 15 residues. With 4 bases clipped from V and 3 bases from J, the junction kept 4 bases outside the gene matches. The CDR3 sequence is CATSDSDRGYNEQFF. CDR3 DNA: TGTGCCACCAGTGACTCAGACAGGGGCTACAATGAGCAGTTCTTC.

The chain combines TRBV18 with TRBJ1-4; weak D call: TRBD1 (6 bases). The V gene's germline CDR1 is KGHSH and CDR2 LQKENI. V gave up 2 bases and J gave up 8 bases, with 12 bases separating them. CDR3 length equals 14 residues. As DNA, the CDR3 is TGTGCCAGCTCACCAAGACAGGAGGAAGAAAAACTGTTTTTT. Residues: CASSPRQEEEKLFF.

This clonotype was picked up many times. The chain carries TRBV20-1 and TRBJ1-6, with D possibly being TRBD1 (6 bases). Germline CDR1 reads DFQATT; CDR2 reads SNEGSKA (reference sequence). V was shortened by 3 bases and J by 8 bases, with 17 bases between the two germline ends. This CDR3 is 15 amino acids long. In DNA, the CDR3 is TGCAGTGCTAGGAGGGGGGGGCTGAGTGATTCACCCCTCCACTTT. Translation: CSARRGGLSDSPLHF.

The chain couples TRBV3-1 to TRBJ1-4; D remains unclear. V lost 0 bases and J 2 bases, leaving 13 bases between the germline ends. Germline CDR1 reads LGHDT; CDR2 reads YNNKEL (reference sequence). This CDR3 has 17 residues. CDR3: CASSQDQIVGTNEKLFF. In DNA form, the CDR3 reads TGTGCCAGCAGCCAAGATCAAATTGTGGGGACTAATGAAAAACTGTTTTTT. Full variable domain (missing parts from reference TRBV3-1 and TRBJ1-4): DTAVSQTPKYLVTQMGNDKSIKCEQNLGHDTMYWYKQDSKKFLKIMFSYNNKELIINETVPNRFSPKSPDKAHLNLHINSLELGDSAVYFCASSQDQIVGTNEKLFFGSGTQLSVL.

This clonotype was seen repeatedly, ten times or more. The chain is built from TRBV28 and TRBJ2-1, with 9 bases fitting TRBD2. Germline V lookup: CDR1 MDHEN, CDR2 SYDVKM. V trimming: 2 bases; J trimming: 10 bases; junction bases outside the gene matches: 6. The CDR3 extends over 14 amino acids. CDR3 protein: CASSLLAGHLEQFF. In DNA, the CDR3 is TGTGCCAGCAGTTTACTAGCGGGGCATTTAGAGCAGTTCTTC.

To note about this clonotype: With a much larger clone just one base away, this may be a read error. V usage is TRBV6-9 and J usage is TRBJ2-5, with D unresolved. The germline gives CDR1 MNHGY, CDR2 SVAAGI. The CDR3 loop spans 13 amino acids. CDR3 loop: CARSYGDEGTQYF. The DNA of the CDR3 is TGTGCCAGAAGTTACGGAGACGAAGGGACCCAGTACTTC.